This T cell receptor beta chain was profiled in a study of shared clonotypes between healthy human individuals. Assay used: immunoSEQ multiplex PCR; TCRdb lists only in-frame clones, some missing. The table includes approximately 460,000 clones, roughly three quarters detected once. The CDR3 has 13 amino acids. Trimming removed 0 bases from V and 5 bases from J, with 8 bases in between. The germline V gene has CDR1 SGHRS and CDR2 YFSETQ. Sequencing input: PBMCs. The source of this sequence is a woman in her thirties or forties in good health. Some clones in this sample may be carry-over from other donors' samples. The chain is built from TRBV5-1 and TRBJ2-5, with D hard to call. This chain's CDR3 is CASSLDGVETQYF. The CDR3 DNA reads TGCGCCAGCAGCTTGGATGGGGTTGAGACCCAGTACTTC.